Shown below are 16 T cell receptor beta chains from a single sample sequenced in a study of early T cells in non-severe SARS-CoV-2 infection. TCRdb analysed the 5' RACE reads with MiXCR anew, one entry per CDR3 protein. Of about 39,000 distinct CDR3 sequences in the sample, less than 6% were seen once. Material: whole blood, obtained at baseline. The receptors stem from an adult who was a healthcare worker with PCR-confirmed SARS-CoV-2 infection or an uninfected control (not recorded which).

This clonotype appeared many times. This chain uses TRBV5-1 with TRBJ2-7; tentatively, D is TRBD1 or TRBD2 (5 bases each). The germline V gene encodes CDR1 SGHRS and CDR2 YFSETQ. Trimming left V 0 bases short and J 2 bases short, with 12 bases between. The CDR3 is 15 amino acids. CDR3 DNA: TGCGCCAGCAGCTTGGGCGCAGGGAGCCCCTACGAGCAGTACTTC. It encodes CASSLGAGSPYEQYF.

This clonotype has a handful of counts. The chain's CDR3 is CASSYAWAGGTGELFF. In nucleotides, the CDR3 is TGTGCCAGCAGCTACGCGTGGGCGGGGGGCACCGGGGAGCTGTTTTTT. The V call is TRBV11-3, the J call TRBJ2-2; 8 nucleotides agree with TRBD2. The germline CDR1 and CDR2 sequences are SGHNT and YENEEA. V was pared by 4 bases and J by 4 bases, with 8 bases of the junction left unmatched. The CDR3 is made up of 16 amino acids.

This clonotype showed up many times. J is TRBJ2-7 and V is TRBV6-5; D is possibly TRBD1 or TRBD2 (5 bases each). The CDR3 contains 17 residues. V was shortened by 2 bases and J by 5 bases, with 22 bases between the two germline ends. Germline CDR1 is MNHEY and CDR2 is SVGAGI. CDR3 loop: CASSYTVRLDGTNEQYF. CDR3 DNA sequence: TGTGCCAGCAGTTACACGGTTCGTCTGGACGGGACCAACGAGCAGTACTTC.

This clonotype was observed at least ten times. The chain employs TRBV6-6 and TRBJ2-1; D possibly corresponds to TRBD1 (5 bases). CDR1 and CDR2 (germline): MNHNY, SVGAGI (reference sequence). Between the trimmed V and J ends, which lost 7 bases and 7 bases, there was a span of 14 bases. This CDR3 region has 13 residues. The CDR3 spells CASNRTPGNEQFF. CDR3 DNA: TGTGCCAGCAATCGGACACCCGGGAATGAGCAGTTCTTC.

This clonotype was detected a few times. The genes are TRBV10-1 and TRBJ2-5; D is possibly TRBD2 (6 bases). V was clipped by 5 bases and J by 7 bases, with 20 bases between them. CDR1 is WNHNN and CDR2 is SYGVQD in the germline V gene (reference sequence). The CDR3 loop spans 15 amino acids. CDR3 in DNA: TGCGCCAGCAGTCCCGGGACTCTCCGGACCAGGACCCAGTACTTC. This encodes CASSPGTLRTRTQYF.

The table lists this clonotype with many counts. The J gene is TRBJ1-2, the V gene TRBV7-2; D gene uncertain. Trimming shortened V by 5 bases and J by 7 bases, and 11 bases separated the two germline ends. This CDR3 contains 12 residues. Per germline, CDR1 SGHTA and CDR2 FQGNSA. The CDR3 is CASSLQNTGYTF. In DNA form, the CDR3 reads TGTGCCAGCAGCCTGCAAAATACTGGCTACACCTTC.

This clonotype was found many times. This chain links TRBV6-1 with TRBJ1-1; D ambiguous. The V gene's germline CDR1 is MNHNS and CDR2 SASEGT. V was shortened by 8 bases and J by 10 bases, with 14 bases between the two germline ends. The CDR3 is 11 residues long. Written as DNA, the CDR3 is TGTGCCAGCCGGATGGGTTGGGGAGCTTTCTTT. This translates into CASRMGWGAFF.

This clonotype was detected ten times or more. This sequence joins TRBV11-1 and TRBJ2-4; no clear D gene. Trimming cost V 5 bases and J 1 base, with 12 bases left between them. The germline V gene encodes CDR1 SGHAT and CDR2 FQDESV (reference sequence). This CDR3 contains 15 residues. The CDR3, as DNA: TGTGCCAGCAGCCAAGTCAAGGAGGCCAAAAACATTCAGTACTTC. Encoded protein: CASSQVKEAKNIQYF.

This CDR3 is CASSLDREGEQFF. The CDR3 DNA reads as TGTGCCAGCAGCTTAGACCGGGAGGGTGAGCAGTTCTTC. This chain connects TRBV11-2 to TRBJ2-1, with 8 positions matching TRBD2. CDR1 and CDR2 from the germline V gene are SGHAT and FQNNGV. The length of the CDR3 is 13 residues. V was pared by 0 bases and J by 9 bases, with 1 base of the junction left unmatched.

This clonotype was recorded a few times. The chain links TRBV2 to TRBJ2-7, with D tentatively TRBD2 (5 bases). Germline values: CDR1 SNHLY, CDR2 FYNNEI. V gave up 6 bases and J gave up 4 bases, with 19 bases separating them. The length of the CDR3 is 15 residues. The CDR3 DNA sequence: TGTGCCAGCAGAGAACTAGGCCTAGAGTCATACGAGCAGTACTTC. This sequence encodes CASRELGLESYEQYF.

This clonotype occurred a few times. The V call is TRBV6-4, the J call TRBJ2-2, with 7 bases that match TRBD1. The CDR3 is 14 amino acids. The germline CDR1 and CDR2 sequences are MRHNA and SNTAGT. Trimming cost V 8 bases and J 4 bases; bases outside gene matches: 7. Here the CDR3 DNA reads TGTGCCAGCGGAACAGGGGTTGGCACCGGGGAGCTGTTTTTT. It specifies CASGTGVGTGELFF.

This clonotype has just a few counts. The chain joins TRBV14 to TRBJ1-6; D call uncertain. The CDR3 is 16 residues long. Germline lookup yields CDR1 SGHDN and CDR2 FVKESK. Deletions cut 0 bases from V and 5 bases from J, with 11 bases between. The CDR3 reads CASSQDLAQNNSPLHF. CDR3 DNA: TGTGCCAGCAGCCAAGATCTTGCACAGAATAATTCACCCCTCCACTTT.

This clonotype was found a few times. The chain employs TRBV7-9 and TRBJ2-3; 8 bases line up with TRBD2. V was pared by 1 base and J by 2 bases, with 2 bases of the junction left unmatched. Germline lookup yields CDR1 SEHNR and CDR2 FQNEAQ (reference sequence). The CDR3 covers 15 residues. The CDR3 DNA reads TGTGCCAGCAGCTTAGGCGGGGGGCTCACAGATACGCAGTATTTT. Translated: CASSLGGGLTDTQYF. Filled out from reference TRBV7-9 and TRBJ2-3, the complete variable domain reads DTGVSQNPRHKITKRGQNVTFRCDPISEHNRLYWYRQTLGQGPEFLTYFQNEAQLEKSRLLSDRFSAERPKGSFSTLEIQRTEQGDSAMYLCASSLGGGLTDTQYFGPGTRLTVL.

This clonotype was detected many times. J is TRBJ1-2 and V is TRBV10-3; D uncertain. This CDR3 is 13 amino acids long. CDR1 and CDR2 from the germline V gene are ENHRY and SYGVKD. V was cut by 7 bases and J by 1 base, with 10 bases left in between. The CDR3 DNA reads as TGTGCCATCACGAAGACCGATAACTATGGCTACACCTTC. It codes for CAITKTDNYGYTF.

This clonotype was seen ten or more times. V usage is TRBV5-4 and J usage is TRBJ2-5; D is perhaps TRBD1 (5 bases). The V gene lost 0 bases and the J gene lost 2 bases, with 8 bases spanning the gap. The CDR3 has 14 residues. Germline V gene data show CDR1 as SGHNT and CDR2 as YYREEE (reference sequence). The CDR3 DNA follows: TGTGCCAGCAGCTTGGCGACAGCGCAAGAGACCCAGTACTTC. It yields the protein CASSLATAQETQYF.

V is TRBV30 and J is TRBJ2-3; D not certain. The CDR3 contains 13 residues. The V gene's germline CDR1 is GTSNPN and CDR2 SVGIG (reference sequence). V was trimmed by 0 bases and J by 4 bases, leaving 8 bases between them. In nucleotides, the CDR3 is TGTGCCTGGAGTGTACGTTTTGCAGATACGCAGTATTTT. This encodes CAWSVRFADTQYF.